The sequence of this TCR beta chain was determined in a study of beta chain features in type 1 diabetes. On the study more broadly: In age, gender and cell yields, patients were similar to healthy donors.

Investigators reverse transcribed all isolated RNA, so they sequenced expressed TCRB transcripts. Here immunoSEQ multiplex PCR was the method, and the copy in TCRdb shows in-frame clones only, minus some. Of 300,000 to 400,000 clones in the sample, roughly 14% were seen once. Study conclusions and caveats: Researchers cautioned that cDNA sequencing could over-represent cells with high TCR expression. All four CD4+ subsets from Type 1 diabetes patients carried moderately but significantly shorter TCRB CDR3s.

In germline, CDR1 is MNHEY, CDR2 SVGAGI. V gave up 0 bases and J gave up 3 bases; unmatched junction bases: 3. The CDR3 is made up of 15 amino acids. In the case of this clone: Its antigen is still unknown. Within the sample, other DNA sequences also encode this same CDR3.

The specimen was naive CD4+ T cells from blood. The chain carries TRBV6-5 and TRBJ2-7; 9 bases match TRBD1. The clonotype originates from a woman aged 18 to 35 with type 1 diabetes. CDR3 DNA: TGTGCCAGCAGTTACTCCGGGACAGGGAGCTACGAGCAGTACTTC. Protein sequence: CASSYSGTGSYEQYF.